Below are 27 T cell receptor beta chains sequenced from a single sample in a study of T cells in Graves' hyperthyroidism and ophthalmopathy. Authors of the study amplified TCR beta CDR3 regions from RNA transcripts. The study used the HTBI primer set for a first-round RT-PCR of the TCR CDR3. TCRdb itself ran the multiplex PCR reads through MiXCR, one entry per CDR3 protein. Among roughly 710,000 distinct CDR3 sequences, about 35% were seen once, and the ten largest hold 31%. Sample: blood. These TCRs come from a woman aged 40-49 years with Graves' hyperthyroidism.

This clonotype was picked up many times. The chain uses TRBV10-3 and TRBJ1-5; D not resolved. The ends were cut back, 3 bases at V and 4 bases at J, with 10 bases in the middle. This CDR3 spans 14 amino acids. Looked up from germline, CDR1 is ENHRY and CDR2 is SYGVKD. CDR3: CAISDVAVNQPQHF. CDR3 nucleotide sequence: TGTGCCATCAGTGACGTAGCCGTAAATCAGCCCCAGCATTTT.

This rearrangement joins TRBV13 to TRBJ1-1, with D possibly TRBD1 on 6 matching bases. The ends were cut back, 4 bases at V and 4 bases at J, with 25 bases in the middle. The length of the CDR3 is 18 residues. Germline values: CDR1 PRHDT, CDR2 FYEKMQ (reference sequence). This chain's CDR3 is CASSSKDRILSSGTEAFF. Written as DNA, the CDR3 is TGTGCCAGCAGCTCAAAAGACAGGATCCTATCCTCGGGCACTGAAGCTTTCTTT.

Points on this clonotype: This sequence may be a read error, since a much larger clone differs from it by one base. Because the CDR3 is missing its conserved closing phenylalanine or tryptophan, this is likely a read error. The J gene is TRBJ2-5, the V gene TRBV7-9; D is perhaps TRBD1 (5 bases). The ends were cut back, 1 base at V and 7 bases at J, with 13 bases in the middle. Germline CDR1 SEHNR, CDR2 FQNEAQ (reference sequence). The CDR3 is 14 amino acids. The CDR3 sequence: CASSLEQAVGTQYS. Written as DNA, the CDR3 is TGTGCCAGCAGCTTAGAACAGGCGGTGGGGACCCAGTACTCC.

This clonotype was seen at least ten times. In DNA, the CDR3 is TGTGCCAGCAGCGTAGGGAACGGGGAGCTGTTTTTT. It codes for CASSVGNGELFF. The rearrangement joins TRBV9 to TRBJ2-2; unclear D gene. V gave up 0 bases and J gave up 7 bases, with 4 bases separating them. The CDR3 sequence is 12 residues long. Germline V CDR1 and CDR2: SGDLS, YYNGEE.

The rearrangement joins TRBV2 to TRBJ1-1, with D unclear. This CDR3 contains 17 residues. Germline CDR1 reads SNHLY; CDR2 reads FYNNEI. V lost 6 bases and J lost 7, with 27 bases in between. CDR3 in DNA: TGTGCCAGCAGCGGACCAAAGGTTTACGGTGGACGAATTGAAGCTTTCTTT. It encodes CASSGPKVYGGRIEAFF.

The chain links TRBV7-2 to TRBJ2-6; D is ambiguous. Germline CDR1 SGHTA, CDR2 FQGNSA. The length of the CDR3 is 15 residues. Deletions cut 7 bases from V and 0 bases from J, with 10 bases between. The CDR3 here is CASTLRTSGANVLTF. The CDR3 DNA reads as TGTGCCAGCACCTTGAGGACCTCTGGGGCCAACGTCCTGACTTTC.

Notes on this clonotype: One base away lies a much larger clone, so this may be a sequencing read error. The chain is built from TRBV3-1 and TRBJ2-7, with TRBD1 identical over 7 bases. Germline trimming cut 4 bases from V and 0 bases from J; bases unmatched to any gene: 3. Per germline, CDR1 LGHDT and CDR2 YNNKEL (reference sequence). This CDR3 is built from 14 residues. The CDR3 protein is CASSRQGVSYEQYF. The CDR3 coding sequence is TGTGCCAGCAGCCGACAGGGTGTCTCCTACGAGCAGTACTTC.

This rearrangement joins TRBV11-1 to TRBJ2-7, with D uncertain. The CDR3 is 13 residues long. With 6 bases removed from V and 0 bases from J, the gap between germline ends came to 9 bases. Germline V gene data show CDR1 as SGHAT and CDR2 as FQDESV (reference sequence). The CDR3 region is CASSPTISYEQYF. The CDR3 coding sequence is TGTGCCAGCAGTCCAACCATCTCCTACGAGCAGTACTTC.

J is TRBJ1-2 and V is TRBV6-5, with D perhaps matching TRBD1 (6 bases). Per the germline V gene, CDR1 is MNHEY and CDR2 is SVGAGI. The V and J ends lost 11 bases and 6 bases respectively, with 19 bases between them. This CDR3 is built from 13 residues. DNA for the CDR3: TGTGCCGGCGGGGCTGGGGGCAAAAATGGCTACACCTTC. Translating gives CAGGAGGKNGYTF.

The V gene is TRBV6-5, the J gene TRBJ2-5; 7 bases are shared with TRBD1. Germline assignment: CDR1 MNHEY and CDR2 SVGAGI. The CDR3 is 15 amino acids. The junction had 11 bases not matched to a gene; V was cut back by 5 bases and J by 5 bases. DNA for the CDR3: TGTGCCAGCAGTCCCCGGACAGGACGGTCGGAGACCCAGTACTTC. Residues: CASSPRTGRSETQYF.

A word on this clonotype: One junction end disagrees with the germline gene, perhaps due to a read error. V gene TRBV11-2 combines with J gene TRBJ1-4; 8 bases agree with TRBD1. Looked up from germline, CDR1 is SGHAT and CDR2 is FQNNGV. This CDR3 comprises 15 residues. DNA for the CDR3: TGCGCCAGCAGCCAAGGACAGGGAGATAATGAAAAACTGTTTTTT. Protein sequence: CASSQGQGDNEKLFF.

With regard to this clonotype: The junction departs from the called germline gene at one end, perhaps through a read error. The rearrangement joins TRBV10-3 to TRBJ2-7, with TRBD2 matching 9 bases. Germline CDR1 is ENHRY and CDR2 is SYGVKD. CDR3 length equals 15 residues. This CDR3 is CASSALAGRPYAQYF. The DNA for the CDR3 is TGTGCCAGCAGCGCTCTAGCGGGGCGACCTTACGCGCAGTACTTC.

This clonotype was seen only a few times. The chain couples TRBV7-9 to TRBJ2-7; D may be TRBD2 (6 bases). The CDR3 is 18 amino acids. Germline assignment: CDR1 SEHNR and CDR2 FQNEAQ (reference sequence). V dropped 6 bases and J dropped 0 bases, with 24 bases sitting between them. CDR3 sequence (DNA): TGTGCCAGCAGTTCCTACGACGAAACTAGCCGCCTCTCCTACGAGCAGTACTTC. The encoded protein is CASSSYDETSRLSYEQYF.

The J gene is TRBJ2-5, the V gene TRBV5-1, with TRBD1 identical over 10 bases. The J call may not be correct, given that the DNA end is closer to TRBJ2-7. Germline assignment: CDR1 SGHRS and CDR2 YFSETQ. The length of the CDR3 is 16 residues. The CDR3 nucleotides are TGCGCCAGCAGCCGTACTAGGACAGGGGGGAGCTACGAGCAGTACTTC. The encoded protein is CASSRTRTGGSYEQYF.

The V and J genes are TRBV7-2 and TRBJ2-3; D is perhaps TRBD1 or TRBD2 (5 bases each). CDR3 length: 14 residues. Germline CDR1 and CDR2: SGHTA and FQGNSA. V was shortened by 4 bases and J by 4 bases, with 12 bases between the two germline ends. The chain's CDR3 is CASSSQGDPDTQYF. Written as DNA, the CDR3 is TGTGCCAGCAGCTCTCAAGGGGACCCAGATACGCAGTATTTT.

This clonotype has at least ten counts. The chain is built from TRBV25-1 and TRBJ1-6; 8 nucleotides match TRBD1. Trimming removed 4 bases from V and 7 bases from J; junction bases left unmatched: 3. The CDR3 totals 14 residues. Germline CDR1 reads MGHDK; CDR2 reads SYGVNS. The CDR3 sequence is CASSATGENSPLHF. CDR3 bases: TGTGCCAGCAGTGCGACAGGGGAAAATTCACCCCTCCACTTT.

This clonotype has a count of ten or more. V and J are TRBV7-9 and TRBJ2-7; 7 nucleotides align to TRBD1. CDR3 length equals 13 residues. From germline, CDR1 is SEHNR and CDR2 FQNEAQ (reference sequence). V was pared by 5 bases and J by 3 bases, with 4 bases of the junction left unmatched. CDR3 in amino acids: CASSRGQDYEQYF. For the CDR3, the DNA is TGTGCCAGCAGCAGAGGACAGGACTACGAGCAGTACTTC.

Comments on this clonotype: This clone may be a read error of a much larger clone one base away. The chain recombines TRBV10-3 with TRBJ1-5; D ambiguous. The CDR3 length is 15 residues. Trimming took 3 bases from V and 3 from J, leaving 12 bases between them. Per germline, CDR1 ENHRY and CDR2 SYGVKD. CDR3 coding DNA: TGTGCCATCAGTGAACGTCACCCCAACAATCAGCCCCAGCATTTT. Translation: CAISERHPNNQPQHF.

This clonotype appeared many times. The genes are TRBV6-5 and TRBJ2-5; D ambiguous. Germline loops: CDR1 MNHEY, CDR2 SVGAGI. The CDR3 has 15 amino acids. The V end was cut by 0 bases, the J end by 1 base, with 9 bases between. For the CDR3, the DNA is TGTGCCAGCAGTTACTCAAGGGCAGGCCAAGAGACCCAGTACTTC. Translation gives CASSYSRAGQETQYF.

This sequence joins TRBV15 and TRBJ1-5, with D hard to call. This CDR3 region has 14 residues. V lost 3 bases, J lost 1 base, and 7 bases lay in between. Germline assignment: CDR1 LNHNV and CDR2 YYDKDF (reference sequence). Written as DNA, the CDR3 is TGTGCCACCAGCAGTAAGGGCAGCAATCAGCCCCAGCATTTT. Translated: CATSSKGSNQPQHF.

This sequence joins TRBV10-3 and TRBJ2-2; TRBD1 aligns across 8 bases. From germline, CDR1 is ENHRY and CDR2 SYGVKD. This CDR3 region has 16 residues. The ends lost 10 bases at V and 7 bases at J; junction bases unmatched: 17. The CDR3 here is CATYRGQEDRDGELFF. CDR3 DNA sequence: TGTGCCACCTACCGGGGACAAGAGGACAGGGACGGGGAGCTGTTTTTT.

The chain recombines TRBV7-2 with TRBJ2-6; 7 bases line up with TRBD2. This CDR3 has 16 amino acids. Germline V lookup: CDR1 SGHTA, CDR2 FQGNSA. J lost 1 base, V lost 5 bases, and 5 bases had no gene match. The CDR3: CASSHGGGSGANVLTF. CDR3 DNA: TGTGCCAGCAGCCATGGGGGGGGATCTGGGGCCAACGTCCTGACTTTC.

Comments on this clonotype: Just one base apart from a much larger clone, this may be a read error. This rearrangement joins TRBV29-1 to TRBJ2-5, with no clear D. Germline V gene lookup returns CDR1 SQVTM and CDR2 ANQGSEA. This CDR3 has 15 amino acids. V was clipped by 0 bases and J by 4 bases, with 15 bases between them. The CDR3 DNA is TGCAGCGTTGAAGATCTGAGAAAAAAGGGAGAGACCCAGTACTTC. As protein: CSVEDLRKKGETQYF.

The rearrangement links TRBV7-2 to TRBJ2-1; D unclear. The CDR3 is 12 residues long. CDR1 SGHTA and CDR2 FQGNSA come from the germline V gene. The V end lost 3 bases, the J end lost 9 bases, and 9 bases lay between the germline ends. The CDR3 DNA reads as TGTGCCAGCAGCTTTAAGCGTAGTGAGCAGTTCTTC. Translating gives CASSFKRSEQFF.

This clonotype appeared many times. V and J are TRBV7-9 and TRBJ1-2, with TRBD1 identical over 7 bases. In germline, CDR1 is SEHNR, CDR2 FQNEAQ (reference sequence). The CDR3 totals 13 residues. V lost 6 bases to trimming and J lost 3 bases; unmatched junction nucleotides: 4. The CDR3 sequence: CASRFDRDYGYTF. The DNA of the CDR3 is TGTGCCAGCAGATTCGACAGGGACTATGGCTACACCTTC. Using reference TRBV7-9 and TRBJ1-2 for the parts outside the CDR3, the full variable domain is DTGVSQNPRHKITKRGQNVTFRCDPISEHNRLYWYRQTLGQGPEFLTYFQNEAQLEKSRLLSDRFSAERPKGSFSTLEIQRTEQGDSAMYLCASRFDRDYGYTFGSGTRLTVV.

This clonotype was counted only a few times. V usage is TRBV12-3 or TRBV12-4 and J usage is TRBJ1-1; a weak D match, TRBD1 (5 bases). There are 14 residues in the CDR3. V was clipped by 4 bases and J by 4 bases, with 13 bases between them. CDR3 coding DNA: TGTGCCAGCAGTTCGAGTGGGGGAACCACTGAAGCTTTCTTT. Its translation: CASSSSGGTTEAFF.

This clonotype came up a few times. V is TRBV19 and J is TRBJ1-1, with 7 bases matching TRBD1. Losses at the gene ends were 5 bases for V and 1 base for J; bases not matched to a gene: 13. The CDR3 totals 17 residues. Germline CDR1 is LNHDA and CDR2 is SQIVND (reference sequence). CDR3 amino acids: CASSWARGKPSNTEAFF. The CDR3 DNA is TGTGCCAGTAGTTGGGCCAGGGGGAAGCCCTCGAACACTGAAGCTTTCTTT.